These T cell receptor beta chains were read from a single sample in a study of cytomegalovirus exposure and HLA in healthy donors. Libraries were prepared by immunoSEQ multiplex PCR; TCRdb keeps only in-frame clonotypes and omits some of them. The table lists about 140,000 clones, 73% of them singletons, with 1% to 1.5% in the top ten. Material for sequencing was PBMCs. Source of these receptors: a woman aged 40 to 55 in good health and CMV-seronegative. CDR3s leave out the opening cysteine and the closing phenylalanine or tryptophan. Clone size is not always given. Where it is, it says once, few, many or a class for expanded clones.

.	11	TRBV5-8	TRBJ1-1	ASSLGENTEAF
once	10	TRBV19	TRBJ2-2	ASSIIVGELF
.	14	TRBV5-1	TRBJ2-6	ASSLVVGAGANVLT
.	13	TRBV6-1	TRBJ1-3	ASSDSDSSGNTIY
.	12	TRBV5-1	TRBJ2-5	ASSAGQGQETQY
.	14	TRBV7-6	TRBJ1-4	ASSLSWGTGNEKLF
.	10	TRBV11-2	TRBJ1-1	ASSFSVSEAF
.	11	TRBV5-4	TRBJ1-2	ASSSAGVYGYT
.	10	TRBV6-1	TRBJ2-5	ALRAFGETQY
.	13	TRBV27	TRBJ1-1	ASSWGQGLNTEAF
.	13	TRBV10-3	TRBJ2-6	ATAPSLVGANVLT
.	12	TRBV28	TRBJ2-5	ATQMSWEKETQY
.	12	TRBV6-5	TRBJ1-1	ASSYIGGTTEAF
once	11	TRBV9	TRBJ2-5	ASSQGTHETQY
.	13	TRBV5-4	TRBJ1-1	ASSSWTGGLTEAF
.	13	TRBV7-3	TRBJ2-1	ASSYIGTGDNEQF
few	12	TRBV5-1	TRBJ1-1	ASSLDSLNTEAF
.	11	TRBV5-1	TRBJ2-5	ASSPSREETQY
.	13	TRBV5-1	TRBJ1-6	ASTLQGIPNSPLH
.	11	TRBV5-4	TRBJ2-5	ASSTRQGETQY
.	13	TRBV4-1	TRBJ2-1	ASSPSTGTYNEQF
.	10	TRBV7-9	TRBJ1-1	SSTGQGGPAF
.	14	TRBV10-3	TRBJ1-2	AISVRQGAQNYGYT
.	11	TRBV14	TRBJ1-1	ASSQGQGAEAF
.	13	TRBV6-1	TRBJ2-1	ASSELAGGYNEQF
.	11	TRBV10-3	TRBJ2-1	AARDSSYNEQF
.	11	TRBV5-1	TRBJ1-2	ASSLEWDTGYT
.	14	TRBV15	TRBJ2-1	ATSRSGGPTNNEQF
.	14	TRBV2	TRBJ2-5	ASSDLLRGFQETQY
.	13	TRBV15	TRBJ1-2	ATSHSDRPQSGYT
.	12	TRBV6-1	TRBJ1-4	ASSTRSLNEKLF
.	13	TRBV9	TRBJ2-1	ASSPELGAYNEQF
.	12	TRBV7-8	TRBJ1-2	ASSLEPEGYGYT
.	12	TRBV11-2	TRBJ2-3	ASSLEQGAITQY
few	11	TRBV2	TRBJ1-6	ASSQGSSTPLH
.	12	TRBV29-1	TRBJ1-1	SVATGGMNTEAF
.	11	TRBV4-1	TRBJ1-5	ASSPTPNQPQH
.	11	TRBV25-1	TRBJ1-2	ASAPGPNYGYT
.	16	TRBV4-1	TRBJ2-3	ASSQNVLAGGPSDTQY
.	12	TRBV4-1	TRBJ1-3	ASSQTVSGNTIY
.	14	TRBV4-1	TRBJ2-1	ASSQGRGYSYNEQF
.	13	TRBV4-1	TRBJ1-2	ASSPLGGGGYGYT
.	13	TRBV27	TRBJ2-3	ASSSQRGVGDTQY
.	14	TRBV5-4	TRBJ2-1	ASSGVAGGLTNEQF
.	12	TRBV2	TRBJ1-6	ASRGQSGGSPLH
few	11	TRBV5-6	TRBJ2-1	ASSPGQNNEQF
few	10	TRBV28	TRBJ1-1	ASIGGATEAF
.	11	TRBV29-1	TRBJ2-5	SVLGLPSETQY
.	14	TRBV2	TRBJ2-3	ASSEFLAGGTDTQY
.	13	TRBV6-5	TRBJ1-5	ASSDSGQGYQPQH
few	10	TRBV6-6	TRBJ1-5	ASDSVNQPQH
.	12	TRBV7-9	TRBJ1-1	ASSSPGQGVEAF
.	12	TRBV9	TRBJ2-5	ASSVSGDQETQY
few	9	TRBV6-1	TRBJ1-1	ASSPEVEAF
.	13	TRBV27	TRBJ2-1	ASSFGQLSYNEQF
many	12	TRBV10-2	TRBJ1-1	ASRDRSMNTEAF
.	18	TRBV4-2	TRBJ2-2	ASSQDPPILDKENTGELF
.	13	TRBV6-6	TRBJ2-3	ASSLGTAYTDTQY
.	12	TRBV7-8	TRBJ1-2	ASSLDEVSYGYT